These 2 T cell receptor beta chains share one sample of origin, sequenced in a study of T cell changes during pregnancy in multiple sclerosis. The repertoire was sequenced with immunoSEQ multiplex PCR; TCRdb's copy has only in-frame clones and lacks some. The sample consists of about 56,000 clones, approximately 87% of them appearing once. The material sequenced was peripheral blood from another person, used as feeder cells. All receptors come from a human donor whose cells served as feeder cells for cultures in a pregnancy study.

This clone has just one count. The V call is TRBV6-1, the J call TRBJ2-3; possible D gene TRBD2, 5 bases. Germline-derived CDR1 and CDR2 are MNHNS and SASEGT. The CDR3 contains 13 residues. The ends were cut back, 7 bases at V and 2 bases at J, with 10 bases in the middle. CDR3 sequence reads: CASTQRSTDTQYF. As DNA, the CDR3 is TGTGCCAGCACACAGCGGTCCACAGATACGCAGTATTTT.

The chain uses TRBV6-5 and TRBJ1-2; 8 bases are a match to TRBD1. V trimming: 5 bases; J trimming: 4 bases; junction bases outside the gene matches: 9. The CDR3 has 15 amino acids. The V gene's germline CDR1 is MNHEY and CDR2 SVGAGI. DNA of the CDR3: TGTGCCAGCAGTACGGGACAGGTCGGGGGCTATGGCTACACCTTC. It codes for CASSTGQVGGYGYTF.